This T cell receptor beta chain was captured in a study of blood T cell repertoires in COVID-19. Overall study context: Samples came from the United States, Italy and Spain, spanning acute and convalescent COVID-19. PBMCs, B-cell-depleted T cells, or T cells were the source of the cDNA or gDNA that made up the material.

V shed 9 bases, J shed 4 bases, and the junction held 12 bases outside the gene matches. The germline V gene encodes CDR1 MNHEY and CDR2 SVGAGI. The CDR3 sequence is 15 residues long. Original processing methods: By means of reference gene primer amplification, nucleated cell counts were estimated. The table came from immunoSEQ multiplex PCR; TCRdb's copy has only in-frame clones and leaves some out. The V and J calls and clone size were taken over from that table, and D and trimming were inferred from the DNA. The table has 200,000 to 300,000 clones, 80% to 95% seen once; the top ten hold around 2.6%.

Specimen: peripheral blood. The chain couples TRBV6-5 to TRBJ1-3; 7 bases fit TRBD1. The clonotype comes from a person aged 18-29 years with COVID-19, enrolled during active disease. The CDR3 region is CASARKHRGGNTIYF. The CDR3 DNA reads TGTGCCAGTGCCCGGAAACACAGGGGAGGAAACACCATATATTTT.